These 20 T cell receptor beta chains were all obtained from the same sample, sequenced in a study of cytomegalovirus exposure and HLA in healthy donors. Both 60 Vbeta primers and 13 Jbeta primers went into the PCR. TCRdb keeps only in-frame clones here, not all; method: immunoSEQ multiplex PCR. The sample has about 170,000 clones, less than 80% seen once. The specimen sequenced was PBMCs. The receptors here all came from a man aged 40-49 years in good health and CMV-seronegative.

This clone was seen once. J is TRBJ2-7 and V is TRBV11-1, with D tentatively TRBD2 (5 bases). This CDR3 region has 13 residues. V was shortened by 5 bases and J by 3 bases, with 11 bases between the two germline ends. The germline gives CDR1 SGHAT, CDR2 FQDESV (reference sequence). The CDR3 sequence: CASSTTEGYEQYF. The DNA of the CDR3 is TGTGCCAGCAGCACCACCGAGGGCTACGAGCAGTACTTC.

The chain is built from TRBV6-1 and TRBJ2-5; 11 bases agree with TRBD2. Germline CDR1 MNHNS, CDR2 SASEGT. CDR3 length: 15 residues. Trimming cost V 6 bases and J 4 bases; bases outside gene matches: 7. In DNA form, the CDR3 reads TGTGCCAGCAGGTTAGCGGGGGGGGCCGGAGAGACCCAGTACTTC. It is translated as CASRLAGGAGETQYF.

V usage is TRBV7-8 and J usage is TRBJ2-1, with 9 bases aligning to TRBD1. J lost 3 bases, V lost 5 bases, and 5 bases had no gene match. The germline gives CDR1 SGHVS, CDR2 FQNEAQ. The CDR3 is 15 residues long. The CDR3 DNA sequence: TGTGCCAGCAGCCCGGGACAGGGTGGCTACAATGAGCAGTTCTTC. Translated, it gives CASSPGQGGYNEQFF. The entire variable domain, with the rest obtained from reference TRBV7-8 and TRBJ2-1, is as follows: GAGVSQSPRYKVAKRGQDVALRCDPISGHVSLFWYQQALGQGPEFLTYFQNEAQLDKSGLPSDRFFAERPEGSVSTLKIQRTQQEDSAVYLCASSPGQGGYNEQFFGPGTRLTVL.

Here the CDR3 reads CASSEDVRGNTIYF. DNA of the CDR3: TGTGCCAGCAGTGAAGACGTCAGAGGAAACACCATATATTTT. The rearrangement links TRBV6-1 to TRBJ1-3; D ambiguous. The CDR3 has 14 residues. V was clipped by 1 base and J by 4 bases, with 8 bases between them. Germline values: CDR1 MNHNS, CDR2 SASEGT.

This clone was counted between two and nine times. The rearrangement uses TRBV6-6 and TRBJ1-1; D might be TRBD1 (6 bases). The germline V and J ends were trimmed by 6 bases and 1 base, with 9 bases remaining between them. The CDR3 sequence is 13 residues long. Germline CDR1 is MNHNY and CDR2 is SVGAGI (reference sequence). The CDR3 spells CASRPGQNTEAFF. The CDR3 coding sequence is TGTGCCAGCAGGCCGGGACAGAACACTGAAGCTTTCTTT.

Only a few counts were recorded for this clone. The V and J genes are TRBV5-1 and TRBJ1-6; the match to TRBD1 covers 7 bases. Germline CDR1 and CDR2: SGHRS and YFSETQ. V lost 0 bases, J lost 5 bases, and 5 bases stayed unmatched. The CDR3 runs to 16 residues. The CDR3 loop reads CASSLGGDSNNSPLHF. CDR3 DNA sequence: TGCGCCAGCAGCTTGGGAGGGGACAGCAATAATTCACCCCTCCACTTT.

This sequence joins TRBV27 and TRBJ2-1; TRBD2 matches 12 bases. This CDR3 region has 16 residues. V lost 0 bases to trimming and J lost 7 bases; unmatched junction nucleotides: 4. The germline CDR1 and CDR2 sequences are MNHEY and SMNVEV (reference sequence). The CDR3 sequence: CASSLSGLAGWNEQFF. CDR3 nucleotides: TGTGCCAGCAGTTTATCCGGACTAGCGGGATGGAATGAGCAGTTCTTC.

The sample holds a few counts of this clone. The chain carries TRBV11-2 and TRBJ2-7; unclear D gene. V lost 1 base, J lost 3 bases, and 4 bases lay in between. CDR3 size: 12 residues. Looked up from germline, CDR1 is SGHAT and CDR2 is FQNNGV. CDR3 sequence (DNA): TGTGCCAGCAGCTTAGCAGACTACGAGCAGTACTTC. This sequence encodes CASSLADYEQYF.

The CDR3 here is CASSPRTGAGNTIYF. In DNA form, the CDR3 reads TGTGCCAGTAGTCCAAGGACAGGGGCTGGAAACACCATATATTTT. The rearrangement uses TRBV19 and TRBJ1-3, with 9 bases aligning to TRBD1. The V and J ends lost 5 bases and 2 bases, in that order; junction bases with no gene match: 4. Germline CDR1 LNHDA, CDR2 SQIVND (reference sequence). The CDR3 length is 15 residues. The whole variable domain, filled in from reference TRBV19 and TRBJ1-3, reads DGGITQSPKYLFRKEGQNVTLSCEQNLNHDAMYWYRQDPGQGLRLIYYSQIVNDFQKGDIAEGYSVSREKKESFPLTVTSAQKNPTAFYLCASSPRTGAGNTIYFGEGSWLTVV.

CDR3 sequence reads: CASGIGANHGYTF. Written as DNA, the CDR3 is TGTGCCAGCGGGATTGGGGCAAACCATGGCTACACCTTC. The chain links TRBV9 to TRBJ1-2; TRBD1 might be the D (5 bases). Trimming removed 7 bases from V and 6 bases from J, with 16 bases in between. This CDR3 has 13 amino acids. CDR1 SGDLS and CDR2 YYNGEE come from the germline V gene.

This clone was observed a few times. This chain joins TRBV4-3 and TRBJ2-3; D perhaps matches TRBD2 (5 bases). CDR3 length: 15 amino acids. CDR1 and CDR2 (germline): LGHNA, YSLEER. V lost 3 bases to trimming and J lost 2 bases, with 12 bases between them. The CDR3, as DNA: TGCGCCAGCAGCCAGGCCGCACGGGACACAGATACGCAGTATTTT. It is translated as CASSQAARDTDTQYF.

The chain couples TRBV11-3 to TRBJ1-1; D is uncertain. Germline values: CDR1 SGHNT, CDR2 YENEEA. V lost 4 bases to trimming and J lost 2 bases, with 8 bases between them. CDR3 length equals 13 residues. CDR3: CASSSHPNTEAFF. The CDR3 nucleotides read TGTGCCAGCAGCTCCCATCCCAACACTGAAGCTTTCTTT.

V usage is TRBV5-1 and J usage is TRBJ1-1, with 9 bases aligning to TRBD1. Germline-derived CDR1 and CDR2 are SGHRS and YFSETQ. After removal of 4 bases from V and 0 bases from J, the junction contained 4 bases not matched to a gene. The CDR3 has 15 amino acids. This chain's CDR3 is CASSAGDRVNTEAFF. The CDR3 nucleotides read TGCGCCAGCAGCGCGGGGGACAGGGTGAACACTGAAGCTTTCTTT.

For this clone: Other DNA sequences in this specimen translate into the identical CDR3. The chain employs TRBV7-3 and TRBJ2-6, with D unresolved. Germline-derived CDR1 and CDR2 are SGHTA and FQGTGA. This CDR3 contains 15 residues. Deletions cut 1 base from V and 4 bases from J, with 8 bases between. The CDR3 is CASSLKYYGANVLTF. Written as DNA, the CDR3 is TGTGCCAGCAGCTTAAAATACTACGGGGCCAACGTCCTGACTTTC.

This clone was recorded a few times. Written as DNA, the CDR3 is TGCGCCAGCAGCTTGGCCGAAGGGGGCATTTCACCCCTCCACTTT. Its translation is CASSLAEGGISPLHF. The V call is TRBV5-1, the J call TRBJ1-6; 7 nucleotides agree with TRBD1. V dropped 0 bases and J dropped 9; count of bases not matched to a gene: 6. This CDR3 comprises 15 residues. CDR1 and CDR2 (germline): SGHRS, YFSETQ. Complete variable domain (other parts from reference TRBV5-1 and TRBJ1-6): KAGVTQTPRYLIKTRGQQVTLSCSPISGHRSVSWYQQTPGQGLQFLFEYFSETQRNKGNFPGRFSGRQFSNSRSEMNVSTLELGDSALYLCASSLAEGGISPLHFGNGTRLTVT.

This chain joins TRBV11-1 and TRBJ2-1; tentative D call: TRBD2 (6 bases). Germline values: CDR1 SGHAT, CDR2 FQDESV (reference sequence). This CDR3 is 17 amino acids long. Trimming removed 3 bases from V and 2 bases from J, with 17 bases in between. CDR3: CASSLRRGKATYNEQFF. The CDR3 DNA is TGTGCCAGCAGCTTGCGACGGGGGAAAGCCACCTACAATGAGCAGTTCTTC.

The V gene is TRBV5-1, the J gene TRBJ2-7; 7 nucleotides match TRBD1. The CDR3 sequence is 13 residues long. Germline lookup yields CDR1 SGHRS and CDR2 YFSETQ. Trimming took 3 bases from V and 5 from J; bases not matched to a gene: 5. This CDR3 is CASSSDRAHEQYF. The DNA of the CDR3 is TGCGCCAGCAGCTCTGACAGGGCCCACGAGCAGTACTTC.

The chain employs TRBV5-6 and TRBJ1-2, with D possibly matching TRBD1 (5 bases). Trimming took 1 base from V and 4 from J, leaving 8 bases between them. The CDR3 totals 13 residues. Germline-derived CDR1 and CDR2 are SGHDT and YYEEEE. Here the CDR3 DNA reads TGTGCCAGCAGCTTGCAGGGATCCTATGGCTACACCTTC. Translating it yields CASSLQGSYGYTF.

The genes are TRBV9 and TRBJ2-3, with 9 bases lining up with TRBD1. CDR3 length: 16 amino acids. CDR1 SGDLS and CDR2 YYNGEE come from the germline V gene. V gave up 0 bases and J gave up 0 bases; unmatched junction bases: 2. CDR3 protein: CASSVGGTGSTDTQYF. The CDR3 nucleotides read TGTGCCAGCAGCGTAGGGGGGACAGGGAGCACAGATACGCAGTATTTT.

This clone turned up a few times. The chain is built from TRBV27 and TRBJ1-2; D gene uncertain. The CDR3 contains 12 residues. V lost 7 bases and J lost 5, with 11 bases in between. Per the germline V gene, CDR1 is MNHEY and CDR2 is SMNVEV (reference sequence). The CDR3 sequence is CASKAEDYGYTF. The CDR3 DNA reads TGTGCCAGCAAGGCGGAGGATTATGGCTACACCTTC.